The rows below give T cell receptor beta chains drawn from one sample of a study of T cell responses to AZD1222 COVID-19 vaccine. The method was immunoSEQ multiplex PCR; TCRdb's version includes in-frame clones alone and lacks a portion of them. The repertoire has around 100,000 clones, roughly 89% of them found once; the top ten carry 15% to 20%. The sample consisted of peripheral blood, taken on day 0 of AZD1222 vaccination. The receptors originated from an adult in good health. Both conserved end residues are part of each CDR3. The D gene is left open where the match is weak. Rows give clone size only sometimes, using once, few, many, or a class for an expanded clone.

j_gene,v_gene,abundance,d_gene,CDR3aa,CDR3nt
TRBJ2-3,TRBV5-1,NA,NA,CASSAAGTIDTQYF,TGCGCCAGCAGCGCCGCGGGGACCATAGATACGCAGTATTTT
TRBJ1-2,TRBV10-3,NA,NA,CAISKESANYGYTF,TGTGCCATCAGTAAAGAATCAGCTAACTATGGCTACACCTTC
TRBJ1-1,TRBV7-9,once,NA,CAGNKPTYRNTEAFF,TGTGCCGGCAACAAACCCACTTATAGGAACACTGAAGCTTTCTTT
TRBJ2-7,TRBV7-2,NA,NA,CASRGPTPETSYEQYF,TGTGCCAGCAGGGGACCCACCCCTGAGACCTCCTACGAGCAGTACTTC
TRBJ2-7,TRBV6-2/TRBV6-3,NA,NA,CASSYYSYEQYF,TGTGCCAGCAGTTACTACTCCTACGAGCAGTACTTC
TRBJ1-5,TRBV30,NA,NA,CAWSHGGNQPQHF,TGTGCCTGGAGTCATGGTGGCAATCAGCCCCAGCATTTT
TRBJ1-1,TRBV19,NA,NA,CASSGKGGSSEAFF,TGTGCCAGTAGTGGGAAAGGGGGGTCCTCTGAAGCTTTCTTT
TRBJ1-2,TRBV19,once,TRBD1,CAVKPRSGYRGYGYTF,TGTGCCGTAAAACCTAGATCGGGATACAGGGGCTATGGCTACACCTTC
TRBJ2-3,TRBV5-1,NA,NA,CATKPRLSTDTQYF,TGCGCCACAAAGCCGAGACTTAGCACAGATACGCAGTATTTT
TRBJ1-6,TRBV7-2,NA,TRBD1,CASSASGQGYSPLHF,TGTGCCAGCAGCGCATCGGGACAGGGATACTCACCCCTCCACTTT
TRBJ1-3,TRBV12-3/TRBV12-4,few,NA,CASSLSLLDTIYF,TGTGCCAGCAGTTTATCACTACTGGACACCATATATTTT
TRBJ2-3,TRBV28,NA,NA,CATKGGGQNTDTQYF,TGTGCCACCAAGGGAGGGGGACAGAACACAGATACGCAGTATTTT
TRBJ2-5,TRBV5-4,NA,TRBD2,CASSPRTGGEETQYF,TGTGCCAGCAGCCCTCGGACTGGGGGGGAAGAGACCCAGTACTTC
TRBJ2-1,TRBV7-3,NA,NA,CASSPPGSYNEQFF,TGTGCCAGCAGCCCCCCAGGATCCTACAATGAGCAGTTCTTC
TRBJ2-1,TRBV3-1/TRBV3-2,NA,NA,CASSQDTGLGGIGEQFF,TGTGCCAGCAGCCAAGATACAGGGCTAGGAGGGATTGGTGAGCAGTTCTTC
TRBJ2-7,TRBV15,NA,NA,CATSRDAGKYEQYF,TGTGCCACCAGCAGAGACGCCGGAAAATACGAGCAGTACTTC
TRBJ2-3,TRBV5-1,NA,NA,CASSLGQLSTDTQYF,TGCGCCAGCAGCTTGGGACAGTTGAGCACAGATACGCAGTATTTT
TRBJ2-7,TRBV27,NA,TRBD1,CASRGLLFQGAGYEQYF,TGTGCCAGCAGAGGGTTATTGTTCCAGGGGGCAGGCTACGAGCAGTACTTC